One and the same sample provided the 9 T cell receptor beta chains below, sequenced in a study of monozygotic twins with inflammatory bowel disease. TCRdb reanalyzed the 5' RACE reads and collapses them to one entry per CDR3 protein, without DNA. The listing contains more than 350,000 distinct CDR3 sequences. The sequenced sample consisted of blood. The source is a human donor with ulcerative colitis or Crohn's disease, or a healthy co-twin of an affected twin (not recorded which).

The chain employs TRBV30 and TRBJ1-1; checking the TCRdb D call of TRBD1 is not possible without DNA. CDR1 is GTSNPN and CDR2 is SVGIG in the germline V gene (reference sequence). This CDR3 region has 14 residues. CDR3 sequence: CAWSPRQGGTEAFF.

The rearrangement uses TRBV12-3 or TRBV12-4 and TRBJ2-2; as DNA is missing, the TRBD1 call by TCRdb cannot be tested. The CDR3 contains 13 residues. The chain's CDR3 is CASSLGVRGELFF.

The V and J genes are TRBV3-1 and TRBJ2-1; checking the TCRdb D call of TRBD2 is not possible without DNA. The CDR3 is 17 residues long. Looked up from germline, CDR1 is LGHDT and CDR2 is YNNKEL (reference sequence). This CDR3 is CASSQGQGLAGGNEQFF.

The chain combines TRBV5-1 with TRBJ1-1. From germline, CDR1 is SGHRS and CDR2 YFSETQ. The CDR3 sequence is 11 residues long. CDR3 residues: CASSLGLEAFF.

The chain combines TRBV5-1 with TRBJ2-7; TCRdb's D gene call, TRBD1, goes unchecked for lack of DNA. Per the germline V gene, CDR1 is SGHRS and CDR2 is YFSETQ. The CDR3 covers 14 residues. The CDR3 sequence: CASSWGTGSYEQYF.

The rearrangement uses TRBV29-1 and TRBJ1-2; as DNA is missing, the TRBD1 call by TCRdb cannot be tested. Germline values: CDR1 SQVTM, CDR2 ANQGSEA. The CDR3 covers 12 residues. CDR3: CSVAGGTYGYTF.

This sequence joins TRBV18 and TRBJ1-1. Germline V gene sequence: CDR1 KGHSH, CDR2 LQKENI. This CDR3 is built from 14 residues. CDR3: CASSPTTTNTEAFF.

The chain couples TRBV4-2 to TRBJ2-5; lacking DNA, the TRBD1 call made by TCRdb goes unchecked. Germline V gene data show CDR1 as LGHNA and CDR2 as YNFKEQ. The CDR3 contains 15 residues. CDR3 residues: CASSQTDRGQETQYF.

The chain recombines TRBV6-2 or TRBV6-3 with TRBJ2-1; TCRdb gives TRBD2 as the D gene, but with no DNA this cannot be confirmed. Germline values: CDR1 MNHEY, CDR2 SVGEGT. The CDR3 contains 15 residues. The CDR3 loop reads CASSHEGGRYNEQFF.